This T cell receptor beta chain originates from a study of T cells in Graves' hyperthyroidism and ophthalmopathy. Ophthalmopathy patients had moderate-to-severe active disease, CAS ≥3, NOSPECS ≥4, and disease duration under 3 months. Cells are PBMCs isolated from about 10 ml of fresh blood. This CDR3 is 15 amino acids long. Germline CDR1 reads MNHNS; CDR2 reads SASEGT. Trimming cost V 7 bases and J 4 bases, with 17 bases left between them. The investigators amplified TCR beta CDR3 regions from RNA transcripts. Primed by the HTBI set, a first-round RT-PCR was run on the TCR CDR3. TCRdb passed the multiplex PCR reads through MiXCR, listing each CDR3 protein once. The table records 530,000 or so distinct CDR3 sequences, approximately 17% of them present only once.

This TCR was recovered from a woman under 30 with Graves' ophthalmopathy. Material for sequencing was blood. The J gene is TRBJ1-3, the V gene TRBV6-1; D is uncertain. This CDR3 is CASNPREGSGNTIYF. In DNA form, the CDR3 reads TGTGCCAGCAACCCCCGGGAAGGATCCGGAAACACCATATATTTT.